This TCR beta chain was retrieved from a study of T cells of healthy individuals. Details on this clonotype: This could be a read error, since a much larger clone is one nucleotide away.

MiXCR, run by TCRdb on the 5' RACE reads, gives a single entry per CDR3 protein. The repertoire holds tens of thousands of distinct CDR3 sequences, with roughly 14% as singletons. The V and J ends lost 4 bases and 6 bases respectively, with 16 bases between them. CDR1 and CDR2 (germline): DFQATT, SNEGSKA (reference sequence). The CDR3 is 14 amino acids. The receptor was derived from a human donor in good health. The J gene is TRBJ1-5, the V gene TRBV20-1; D not certain. The CDR3 DNA sequence: TGCAGTGCTACCCACAGCAATCCCAGTCAGCCCCAGCATTTT. This codes for CSATHSNPSQPQHF.